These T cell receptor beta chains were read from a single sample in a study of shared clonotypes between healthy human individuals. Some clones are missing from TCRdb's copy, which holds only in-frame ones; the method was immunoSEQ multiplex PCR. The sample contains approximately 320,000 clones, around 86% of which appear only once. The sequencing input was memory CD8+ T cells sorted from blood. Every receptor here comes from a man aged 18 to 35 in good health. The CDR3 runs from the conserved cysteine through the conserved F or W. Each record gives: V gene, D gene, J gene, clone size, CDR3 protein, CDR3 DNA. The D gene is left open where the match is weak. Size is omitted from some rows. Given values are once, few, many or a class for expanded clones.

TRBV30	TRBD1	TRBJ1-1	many	CACSTYWTGRPEAFF	TGTGCCTGCTCGACGTATTGGACAGGAAGGCCTGAAGCTTTCTTT
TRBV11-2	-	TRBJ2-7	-	CASSFVSTYEQYF	TGTGCCAGCAGCTTCGTGAGTACCTACGAGCAGTACTTC
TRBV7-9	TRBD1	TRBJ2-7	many	CASSPPGTGINHEQYF	TGTGCCAGCAGCCCCCCGGGGACAGGGATAAACCACGAGCAGTACTTC
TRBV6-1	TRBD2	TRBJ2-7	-	CASSAWTSALYEQYF	TGTGCCAGCAGCGCCTGGACTAGCGCTCTCTACGAGCAGTACTTC
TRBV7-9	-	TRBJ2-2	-	CASSDSAEPVTGELFF	TGTGCCAGCAGCGACTCGGCAGAGCCTGTTACCGGGGAGCTGTTTTTT
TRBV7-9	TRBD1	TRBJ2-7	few	CASSRSKGALYEQYF	TGTGCCAGCAGCCGCAGCAAGGGGGCCCTGTACGAGCAGTACTTC
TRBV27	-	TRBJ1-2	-	CASSLTGNYGYTF	TGTGCCAGCAGTTTAACAGGGAACTATGGCTACACCTTC
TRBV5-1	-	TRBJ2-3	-	CASSLGRLTDTQYF	TGCGCCAGCAGCTTGGGGCGGCTCACAGATACGCAGTATTTT
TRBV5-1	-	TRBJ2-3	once	CASSLDSGKDTQYF	TGCGCCAGCAGCTTGGATTCCGGGAAAGATACGCAGTATTTT
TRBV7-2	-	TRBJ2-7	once	CASSPTDALTYEQYF	TGTGCCAGCAGCCCGACAGACGCGTTAACCTACGAGCAGTACTTC
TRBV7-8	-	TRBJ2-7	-	CASSLVVSPLESGEQYF	TGTGCCAGCAGCTTAGTAGTGTCCCCTTTGGAATCGGGCGAGCAGTACTTC
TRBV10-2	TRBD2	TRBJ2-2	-	CASSERLAGYTGELFF	TGCGCCAGCAGTGAGCGGCTAGCGGGTTACACCGGGGAGCTGTTTTTT
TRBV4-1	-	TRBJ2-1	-	CASSQDQRPSNEQFF	TGCGCCAGCAGCCAAGACCAAAGGCCGAGCAATGAGCAGTTCTTC
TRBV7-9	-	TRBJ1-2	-	CASSLNGPDQWGYTF	TGTGCCAGCAGCTTAAACGGCCCAGATCAGTGGGGCTACACCTTC
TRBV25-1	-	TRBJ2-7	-	CASVRQGVHEQYF	TGTGCCAGCGTTCGGCAGGGAGTCCACGAGCAGTACTTC
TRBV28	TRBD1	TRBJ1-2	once	CASSYPDRGGGYTF	TGTGCCAGCAGTTATCCCGACAGGGGTGGCGGCTACACCTTC
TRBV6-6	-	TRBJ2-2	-	CASTAGTPTGELFF	TGTGCCAGCACCGCCGGGACCCCCACCGGGGAGCTGTTTTTT
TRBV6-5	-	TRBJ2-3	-	CASSWSSSTDTQYF	TGTGCCAGCAGTTGGAGTAGCAGCACAGATACGCAGTATTTT
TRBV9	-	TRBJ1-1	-	CASSVGPAGAYTEAFF	TGTGCCAGCAGCGTAGGGCCCGCGGGTGCTTACACTGAAGCTTTCTTT
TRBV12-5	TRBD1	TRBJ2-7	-	CASGLSGGTYEQYF	TGTGCTAGTGGTTTGTCAGGGGGCACCTACGAGCAGTACTTC
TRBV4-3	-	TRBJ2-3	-	CASSQDITTDTQYF	TGCGCCAGCAGCCAAGATATAACCACAGATACGCAGTATTTT
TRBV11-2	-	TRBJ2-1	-	CASSPGSWNPYNEQFF	TGTGCCAGCAGCCCCGGCTCCTGGAACCCCTACAATGAGCAGTTCTTC
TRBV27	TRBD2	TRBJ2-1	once	CASSSLALASANEQFF	TGTGCCAGCAGTTCATTGGCACTAGCGTCGGCCAATGAGCAGTTCTTC
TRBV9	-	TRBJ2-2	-	CASSVFPRYTGELFF	TGTGCCAGCAGCGTTTTTCCCCGTTACACCGGGGAGCTGTTTTTT
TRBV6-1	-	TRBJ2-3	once	CASSGLITDTQYF	TGTGCCAGCAGTGGACTAATCACAGATACGCAGTATTTT
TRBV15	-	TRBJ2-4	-	CATSRVRAAKNIQYF	TGTGCCACCAGCAGAGTGAGGGCTGCCAAAAACATTCAGTACTTC
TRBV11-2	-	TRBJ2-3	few	CASSLLNFRGAGDTQYF	TGTGCCAGCAGCTTATTGAATTTCAGGGGAGCAGGAGATACGCAGTATTTT
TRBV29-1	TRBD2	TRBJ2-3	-	CSPRAGLEDTQYF	TGCAGCCCCAGAGCGGGGTTAGAGGATACGCAGTATTTT
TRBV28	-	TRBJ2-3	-	CAIRGFSSTDTQYF	TGTGCCATACGGGGGTTCTCCAGCACAGATACGCAGTATTTT
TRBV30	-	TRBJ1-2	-	CAWSPGEPYGYTF	TGTGCCTGGAGCCCTGGGGAGCCCTATGGCTACACCTTC
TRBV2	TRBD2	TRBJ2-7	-	CASSELAGSDEQYF	TGTGCCAGCAGTGAACTAGCGGGGTCGGACGAGCAGTACTTC
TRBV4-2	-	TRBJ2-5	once	CASSPINYRYQETQYF	TGTGCCAGCAGCCCAATAAATTACAGGTACCAAGAGACCCAGTACTTC
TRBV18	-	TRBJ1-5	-	CASSHTDGQPQHF	TGTGCCAGCTCACACACGGACGGTCAGCCCCAGCATTTT
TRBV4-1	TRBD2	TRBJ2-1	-	CASSQTSGSGYNEQFF	TGCGCCAGCAGCCAGACTAGCGGGAGTGGCTACAATGAGCAGTTCTTC
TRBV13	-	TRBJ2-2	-	CASSQMSGELFF	TGTGCCAGCAGCCAAATGAGCGGGGAGCTGTTTTTT
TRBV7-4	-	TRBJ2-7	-	CASSLVGEAYEQYF	TGTGCCAGCAGCTTAGTCGGGGAAGCCTACGAGCAGTACTTC
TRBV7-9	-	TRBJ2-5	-	CASSLSETQYF	TGTGCCAGCAGCTTATCGGAGACCCAGTACTTC
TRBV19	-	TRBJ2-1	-	CARRRDNEQFF	TGTGCCAGAAGGAGGGACAATGAGCAGTTCTTC
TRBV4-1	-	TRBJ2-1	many	CASSLTPGGGDEQFF	TGCGCCAGCAGCCTCACCCCGGGCGGCGGGGATGAGCAGTTCTTC
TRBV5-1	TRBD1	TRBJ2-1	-	CASRRQGDNEQFF	TGCGCCAGCCGAAGACAGGGGGACAATGAGCAGTTCTTC
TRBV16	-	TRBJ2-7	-	CASQRRWSYEQYF	TGTGCCAGCCAGAGGCGGTGGTCCTACGAGCAGTACTTC
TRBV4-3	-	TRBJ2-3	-	CASSRGADTQYF	TGCGCCAGCAGCCGCGGGGCAGATACGCAGTATTTT
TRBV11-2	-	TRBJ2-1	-	CASSLDLTRGPSYNEQFF	TGTGCCAGCAGCTTAGATCTTACCAGGGGTCCCTCCTACAATGAGCAGTTCTTC
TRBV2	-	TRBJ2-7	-	CASRGAHDEQYF	TGTGCCAGCAGGGGGGCCCATGACGAGCAGTACTTC
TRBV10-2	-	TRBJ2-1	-	CASSDTLEQFF	TGCGCCAGCAGTGATACCCTAGAGCAGTTCTTC
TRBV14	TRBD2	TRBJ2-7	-	CASRSSGRPDYEQYF	TGTGCCAGCAGATCTAGCGGGAGGCCAGACTACGAGCAGTACTTC
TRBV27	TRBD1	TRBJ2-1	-	CASSGTGGLYNEQFF	TGTGCCAGCAGTGGGACAGGGGGATTATACAATGAGCAGTTCTTC
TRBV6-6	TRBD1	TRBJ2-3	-	CASSRADRGHSDTQYF	TGTGCCAGCAGCCGCGCCGACAGGGGGCATTCGGATACGCAGTATTTT
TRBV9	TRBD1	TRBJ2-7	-	CASSVGPTPGGGYEQYF	TGTGCCAGCAGCGTAGGTCCCACCCCAGGGGGCGGATACGAGCAGTACTTC
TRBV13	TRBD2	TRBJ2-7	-	CASSPYSTGTSGRSAYEQYF	TGTGCCAGCAGTCCCTACTCAACCGGGACTAGCGGGAGATCGGCCTACGAGCAGTACTTC
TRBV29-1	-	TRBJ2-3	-	CSANGPYTDTQYF	TGCAGCGCAAATGGGCCTTACACAGATACGCAGTATTTT
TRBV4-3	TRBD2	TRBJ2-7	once	CASSQEREGREEVVTSRYKQYF	TGCGCCAGCAGCCAAGAGAGGGAGGGGAGGGAGGAGGTTGTCACGTCTCGCTACAAGCAGTACTTC
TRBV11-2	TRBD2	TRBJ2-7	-	CASSAEGAGGYEQYF	TGTGCCAGCAGCGCCGAGGGAGCGGGGGGCTACGAGCAGTACTTC